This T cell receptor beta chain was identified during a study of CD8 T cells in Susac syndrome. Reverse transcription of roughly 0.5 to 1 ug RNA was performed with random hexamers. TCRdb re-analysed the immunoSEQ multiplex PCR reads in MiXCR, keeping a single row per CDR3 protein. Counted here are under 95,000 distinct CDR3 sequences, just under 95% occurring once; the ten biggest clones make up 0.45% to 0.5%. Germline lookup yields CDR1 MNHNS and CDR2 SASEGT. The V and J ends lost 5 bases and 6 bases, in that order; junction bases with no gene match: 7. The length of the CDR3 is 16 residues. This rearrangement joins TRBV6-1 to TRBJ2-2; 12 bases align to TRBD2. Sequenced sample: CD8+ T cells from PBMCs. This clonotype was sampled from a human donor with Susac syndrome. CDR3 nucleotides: TGTGCCAGCAGTCCCCGGAGACTAGCGGGAGCCGGGGAGCTGTTTTTT. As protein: CASSPRRLAGAGELFF.